The 4 T cell receptor beta chains listed next were all sequenced from one sample in a study of OX40 agonist ivuxolimab in advanced cancers. Repertoires were generated with immunoSEQ multiplex PCR, while TCRdb's copy carries only in-frame clones and drops some. The sample consists of tens of thousands of clones, roughly 94% of them appearing once. Source: CD4+ or CD8+ T cells sorted from blood, taken in a trial of the OX40 agonist ivuxolimab. These receptors originate from an adult with an advanced solid tumor such as melanoma, head and neck, liver or kidney cancer.

The chain combines TRBV11-2 with TRBJ2-1; 12 nucleotides agree with TRBD2. The CDR3 extends over 15 amino acids. The V gene's germline CDR1 is SGHAT and CDR2 FQNNGV. The V and J ends lost 4 bases and 8 bases, in that order; junction bases with no gene match: 6. CDR3 nucleotides: TGTGCCAGCAGCTATTCTAGCGGGGGGGGAGATGAGCAGTTCTTC. It codes for CASSYSSGGGDEQFF.

The chain employs TRBV9 and TRBJ2-3, with D possibly TRBD1 on 6 matching bases. Between the trimmed V and J ends, which lost 5 bases and 3 bases, there was a span of 16 bases. CDR1 and CDR2 from the germline V gene are SGDLS and YYNGEE. The CDR3 contains 15 residues. CDR3 DNA sequence: TGTGCCAGCAGTCAGACAGGCGTTGGGACAGATACGCAGTATTTT. This codes for CASSQTGVGTDTQYF.

As regards this clone: A read error may account for a junction end that differs from germline. The chain is built from TRBV5-4 and TRBJ2-7; D is ambiguous. Germline values: CDR1 SGHNT, CDR2 YYREEE (reference sequence). The CDR3 covers 16 residues. The CDR3: CASSQDSAVYSYEQYF. Written as DNA, the CDR3 is TGCGCCAGCAGCCAAGATTCGGCAGTGTACTCCTACGAGCAGTACTTC.

The V call is TRBV5-1, the J call TRBJ2-7; D possibly matches TRBD1 or TRBD2 (5 bases each). V was cut by 0 bases and J by 2 bases, with 9 bases left in between. The V gene's germline CDR1 is SGHRS and CDR2 YFSETQ. The CDR3 covers 14 residues. CDR3: CASSLDRGPYEQYF. In DNA, the CDR3 is TGCGCCAGCAGCTTGGACCGGGGCCCCTACGAGCAGTACTTC. Combining the CDR3 with reference TRBV5-1 and TRBJ2-7 gives the whole variable domain KAGVTQTPRYLIKTRGQQVTLSCSPISGHRSVSWYQQTPGQGLQFLFEYFSETQRNKGNFPGRFSGRQFSNSRSEMNVSTLELGDSALYLCASSLDRGPYEQYFGPGTRLTVT.